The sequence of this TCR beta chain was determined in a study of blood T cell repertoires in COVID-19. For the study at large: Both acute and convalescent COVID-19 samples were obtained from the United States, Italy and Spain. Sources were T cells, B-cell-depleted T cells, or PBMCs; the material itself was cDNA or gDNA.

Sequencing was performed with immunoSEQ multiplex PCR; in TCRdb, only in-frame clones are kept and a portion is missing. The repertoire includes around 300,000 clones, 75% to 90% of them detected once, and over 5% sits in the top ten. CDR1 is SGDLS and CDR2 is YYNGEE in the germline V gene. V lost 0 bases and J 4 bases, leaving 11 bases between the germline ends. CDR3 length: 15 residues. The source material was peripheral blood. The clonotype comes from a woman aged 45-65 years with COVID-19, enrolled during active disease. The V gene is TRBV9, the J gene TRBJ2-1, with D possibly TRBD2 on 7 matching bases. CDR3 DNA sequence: TGTGCCAGCAGCGTAGTAGGGGGGGAATACAATGAGCAGTTCTTC. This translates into CASSVVGGEYNEQFF.